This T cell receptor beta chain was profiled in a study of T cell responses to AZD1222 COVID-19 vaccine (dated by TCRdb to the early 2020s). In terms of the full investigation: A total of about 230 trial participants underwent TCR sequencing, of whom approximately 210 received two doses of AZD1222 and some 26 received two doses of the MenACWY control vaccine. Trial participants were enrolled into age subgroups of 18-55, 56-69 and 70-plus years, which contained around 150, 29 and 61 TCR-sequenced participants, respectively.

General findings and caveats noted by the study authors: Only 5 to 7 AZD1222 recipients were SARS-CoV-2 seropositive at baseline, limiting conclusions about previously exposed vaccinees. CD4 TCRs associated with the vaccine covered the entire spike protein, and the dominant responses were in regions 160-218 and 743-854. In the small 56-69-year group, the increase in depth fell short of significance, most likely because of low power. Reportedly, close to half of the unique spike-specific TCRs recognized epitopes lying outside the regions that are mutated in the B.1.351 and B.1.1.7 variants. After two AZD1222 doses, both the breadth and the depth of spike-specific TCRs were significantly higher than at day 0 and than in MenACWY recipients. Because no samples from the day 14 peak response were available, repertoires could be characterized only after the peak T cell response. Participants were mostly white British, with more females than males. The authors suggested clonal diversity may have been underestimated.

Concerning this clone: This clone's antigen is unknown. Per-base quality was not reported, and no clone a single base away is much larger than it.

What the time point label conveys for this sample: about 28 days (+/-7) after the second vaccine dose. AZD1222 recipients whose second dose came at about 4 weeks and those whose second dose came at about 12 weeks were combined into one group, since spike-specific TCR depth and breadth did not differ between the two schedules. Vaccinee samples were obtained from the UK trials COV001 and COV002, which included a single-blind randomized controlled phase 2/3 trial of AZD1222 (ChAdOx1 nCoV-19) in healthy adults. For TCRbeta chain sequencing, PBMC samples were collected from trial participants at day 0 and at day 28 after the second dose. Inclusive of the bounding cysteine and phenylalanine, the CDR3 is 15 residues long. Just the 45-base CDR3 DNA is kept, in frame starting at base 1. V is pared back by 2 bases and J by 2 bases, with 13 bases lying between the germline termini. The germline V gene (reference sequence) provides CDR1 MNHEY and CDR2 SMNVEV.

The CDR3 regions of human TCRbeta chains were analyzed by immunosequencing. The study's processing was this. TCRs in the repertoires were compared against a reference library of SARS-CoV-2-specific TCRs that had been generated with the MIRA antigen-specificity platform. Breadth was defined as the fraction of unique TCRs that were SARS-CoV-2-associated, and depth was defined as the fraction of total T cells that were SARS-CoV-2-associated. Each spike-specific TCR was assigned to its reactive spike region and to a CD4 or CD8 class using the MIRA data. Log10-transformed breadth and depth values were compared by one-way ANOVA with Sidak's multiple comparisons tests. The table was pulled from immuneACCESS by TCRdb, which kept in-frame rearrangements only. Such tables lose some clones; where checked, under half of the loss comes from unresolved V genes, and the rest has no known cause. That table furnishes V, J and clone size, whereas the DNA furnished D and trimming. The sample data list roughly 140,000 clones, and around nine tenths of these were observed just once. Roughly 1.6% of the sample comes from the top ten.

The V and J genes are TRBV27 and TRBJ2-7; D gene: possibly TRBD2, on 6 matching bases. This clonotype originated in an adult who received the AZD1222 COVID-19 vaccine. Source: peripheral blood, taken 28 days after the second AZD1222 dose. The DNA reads TGTGCCAGCAGTTTAAGCAGGAGGGACCCCTACGAGCAGTACTTC. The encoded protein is CASSLSRRDPYEQYF.